These T cell receptor beta chains were read from a single sample in a study of blood T cells in healthy people across ages. TCRdb used MiXCR to reprocess the 5' RACE reads, holding one entry per CDR3 protein. Of around 620,000 distinct CDR3 sequences detected, 25% to 30% appear once; the ten largest clones hold 18%. The sample comprised blood. The source of these receptors is a woman in her 70s in good health. Both conserved end residues are part of each CDR3. The D gene is left open where the match is weak. The size field is filled for only some rows; it gives once, few, many or a size class.

j_gene | abundance | v_gene | d_gene | len | CDR3nt | CDR3aa
TRBJ2-3 | - | TRBV7-2 | - | 15 | TGTGCCAGCAGCTTATCGGCGATAGTCACAGATACGCAGTATTTT | CASSLSAIVTDTQYF
TRBJ2-1 | few | TRBV10-3 | - | 12 | TGTGCCATCGGTTCTGCCTACAATGAGCAGTTCTTC | CAIGSAYNEQFF
TRBJ2-7 | - | TRBV14 | - | 15 | TGTGCCAGCAGCCAAGAAGCCGGAATCTCCTACGAGCAGTACTTC | CASSQEAGISYEQYF
TRBJ2-7 | - | TRBV20-1 | - | 17 | TGCAGTGCTAGAGGTAACACCCGAGGGGGAGATCTGGGGGAGCAGTACTTC | CSARGNTRGGDLGEQYF
TRBJ2-7 | many | TRBV12-3/TRBV12-4 | - | 14 | TGTGCCAGCAGTTTGGGGGTCGGAGGGGATGAGCAGTACTTC | CASSLGVGGDEQYF
TRBJ2-5 | few | TRBV7-2 | - | 15 | TGTGCCAGCAGCACCGGGTCCACTACAGGGAAGACCCAGTACTTC | CASSTGSTTGKTQYF
TRBJ1-2 | few | TRBV6-1 | - | 12 | TGTGCCAGCAGTACGGTAGGGTATGGCTACACCTTC | CASSTVGYGYTF
TRBJ2-5 | - | TRBV7-2 | TRBD2 | 14 | TGTGCCAGCAGCTATACGACTAGCCAGGAGACCCAGTACTTC | CASSYTTSQETQYF
TRBJ2-5 | few | TRBV6-1 | TRBD2 | 17 | TGTGCCAGCAGTGTAACCGGTGGTGCGGGGGGGCAAGAGACCCAGTACTTC | CASSVTGGAGGQETQYF
TRBJ2-7 | few | TRBV20-1 | TRBD2 | 14 | TGCAGTGCTCACAGGACTAGCGGGGGTAACGAGCAGTACTTC | CSAHRTSGGNEQYF
TRBJ2-5 | - | TRBV4-2 | - | 15 | TGTGCCAGCAGCCAAGGGACTTCAGCTCAAGAGACCCAGTACTTC | CASSQGTSAQETQYF
TRBJ1-4 | - | TRBV7-2 | - | 15 | TGTGCCAGCAGCTTGAAAGGGACAACTAATGAAAAACTGTTTTTT | CASSLKGTTNEKLFF
TRBJ2-4 | - | TRBV6-1 | TRBD1 | 18 | TGTGCCAGCAGTGAAGGGACAGGGGGTGTAGGACCCAAAAACATTCAGTACTTC | CASSEGTGGVGPKNIQYF
TRBJ2-4 | - | TRBV6-6 | TRBD1 | 17 | TGTGCCAGCAGTCCTCATAGACAGGGCGTCTCCCAAAACATTCAGTACTTC | CASSPHRQGVSQNIQYF
TRBJ2-7 | many | TRBV5-1 | - | 13 | TGCGCCAGCAGCGCGGGACTTACTTACGAGCAGTACTTC | CASSAGLTYEQYF
TRBJ2-7 | - | TRBV3-1 | - | 13 | TGTGCCAGCAGCCAAACTAGTGACGGCGAGCAGTACTTC | CASSQTSDGEQYF
TRBJ1-2 | few | TRBV4-2 | - | 14 | TGTGCCAGCAGCCAAGATCCGGTGGACGGAGGCTACACCTTC | CASSQDPVDGGYTF